The 29 T cell receptor beta chains presented below share a single source sample, sequenced in a study of early T cells in non-severe SARS-CoV-2 infection. Via MiXCR, TCRdb re-called the 5' RACE reads, giving one row per CDR3 protein. The top ten hold 3% of the sample, which has roughly 90,000 distinct CDR3 sequences, roughly 13% seen once. Sequenced material: whole blood. These receptors were taken from an adult who was a healthcare worker with PCR-confirmed SARS-CoV-2 infection or an uninfected control (not recorded which).

This chain uses TRBV7-6 with TRBJ1-1; weak D call: TRBD1 (5 bases). CDR1 is SGHVS, CDR2 FNYEAQ, per germline. Between the trimmed V and J ends, which lost 4 bases and 4 bases, there was a span of 19 bases. There are 16 residues in the CDR3. CDR3 protein: CASSYTSQGGSTEAFF. The CDR3 DNA follows: TGTGCCAGCAGCTACACTTCTCAGGGTGGTAGCACTGAAGCTTTCTTT.

This clonotype was observed a handful of times. The chain combines TRBV3-1 with TRBJ1-1, with D uncertain. V was cut by 2 bases and J by 0 bases, with 7 bases left in between. The V gene's germline CDR1 is LGHDT and CDR2 YNNKEL (reference sequence). The CDR3 sequence is 14 residues long. CDR3 amino acids: CASSQNGVNTEAFF. The CDR3 DNA sequence: TGTGCCAGCAGCCAAAACGGGGTGAACACTGAAGCTTTCTTT.

This clonotype occurred a few times. The chain has TRBV18 and TRBJ2-2, with D unclear. The CDR3 consists of 15 residues. Trimming removed 1 base from V and 5 bases from J, with 11 bases in between. In germline, CDR1 is KGHSH, CDR2 LQKENI. CDR3 protein: CASSPLPRGTGELFF. CDR3 in DNA: TGTGCCAGCTCACCACTCCCACGAGGAACCGGGGAGCTGTTTTTT.

The chain carries TRBV20-1 and TRBJ2-3; 9 nucleotides match TRBD2. CDR1 is DFQATT and CDR2 is SNEGSKA in the germline V gene (reference sequence). CDR3 length: 19 residues. The V gene end was trimmed by 0 bases and the J gene end by 10 bases; junction bases not matched to a gene: 23. CDR3 in DNA: TGCAGTGCTAGAGATCGAAGTAGCGGGGGACCTTTAACACAGAGGGCGCAGTATTTT. This encodes CSARDRSSGGPLTQRAQYF.

The chain recombines TRBV12-3 or TRBV12-4 with TRBJ2-7, with 11 bases lining up with TRBD1. The J segment lost 3 bases and the V segment lost 5 bases, leaving 6 bases of the junction unmatched. CDR3 length: 15 amino acids. CDR3: CASSNGQGANYEQYF. CDR3 nucleotides: TGTGCCAGCAGTAATGGACAGGGGGCTAACTACGAGCAGTACTTC.

This clonotype has only a few counts. A read error may account for a junction end that differs from germline. The chain employs TRBV6-1 and TRBJ2-7, with D possibly TRBD1 on 7 matching bases. Germline V CDR1 and CDR2: MNHNS, SASEGT. The CDR3 length is 15 residues. Written as DNA, the CDR3 is TGTGCCGGCAGGGGGGTTAGCGGAAGCTCCTACGAGCAGTACTTC. Its protein is CAGRGVSGSSYEQYF.

The V and J genes are TRBV7-3 and TRBJ2-7; D is possibly TRBD1 (6 bases). With 5 bases removed from V and 7 bases from J, the gap between germline ends came to 15 bases. This CDR3 is built from 13 residues. Germline V CDR1 and CDR2: SGHTA, FQGTGA. The CDR3 region is CASSPGQLGEQYF. DNA of the CDR3: TGTGCCAGCAGCCCGGGACAATTGGGGGAGCAGTACTTC.

This clonotype occurred many times. The chain joins TRBV12-3 or TRBV12-4 to TRBJ2-3; no definite D call. This CDR3 is 11 amino acids long. Trimming took off 8 bases at V and 0 bases at J, with 3 bases between the two ends. The CDR3 DNA is TGTGCCAGCTCTAGCACAGATACGCAGTATTTT. This gives the protein CASSSTDTQYF.

In this sample, this clonotype turned up many times. The chain has TRBV27 and TRBJ2-2; 12 bases fit TRBD2. CDR3 length: 17 amino acids. The trim removed 5 bases at V and 7 bases at J, leaving 11 bases unmatched. Germline CDR1 reads MNHEY; CDR2 reads SMNVEV (reference sequence). The CDR3 nucleotides are TGTGCCAGCAGTCCTCAACCGGGACTAGCGGGTTTCGGGGAGCTGTTTTTT. Amino acid sequence: CASSPQPGLAGFGELFF.

The sample holds many counts of this clonotype. The chain carries TRBV29-1 and TRBJ2-5, with D unclear. This CDR3 has 10 residues. V lost 5 bases and J lost 7, with 8 bases in between. CDR1 is SQVTM, CDR2 ANQGSEA, per germline. This chain's CDR3 is CSVSLGTQYF. The CDR3 DNA follows: TGCAGCGTTTCCCTGGGGACCCAGTACTTC.

The rearrangement joins TRBV7-3 to TRBJ2-7, with 7 positions matching TRBD1. This CDR3 is 14 amino acids long. The trim removed 5 bases at V and 4 bases at J, leaving 8 bases unmatched. Germline-derived CDR1 and CDR2 are SGHTA and FQGTGA. Here the CDR3 reads CASSLPTGLYEQYF. In nucleotides, the CDR3 is TGTGCCAGCAGCCTCCCGACAGGGTTATACGAGCAGTACTTC.

This clonotype was seen more than once but under ten times. J is TRBJ1-2 and V is TRBV6-2 or TRBV6-3; D is uncertain. Trimming took 4 bases from V and 5 from J, leaving 23 bases between them. Germline assignment: CDR1 MNHEY and CDR2 SVGEGT. The CDR3 spans 17 residues. The CDR3 is CASSSSIQPLRMYGYTF. The DNA of the CDR3 is TGTGCCAGCAGTTCGTCAATCCAGCCGCTGCGGATGTATGGCTACACCTTC.

This sequence joins TRBV2 and TRBJ2-2; tentatively, D is TRBD2 (5 bases). Trimming pared 0 bases from V and 5 bases from J, leaving 10 bases between. CDR3 length: 15 amino acids. CDR1 SNHLY and CDR2 FYNNEI come from the germline V gene. CDR3 bases: TGTGCCAGCAGTGAAGCGCGGGTGGGAACCGGGGAGCTGTTTTTT. Its translation is CASSEARVGTGELFF.

This clonotype was detected a few times. CDR3 in amino acids: CSADRTGMYNEQFF. The CDR3 DNA is TGCAGTGCTGATAGGACAGGAATGTACAATGAGCAGTTCTTC. The chain has TRBV20-1 and TRBJ2-1; 7 bases fit TRBD1. Looked up from germline, CDR1 is DFQATT and CDR2 is SNEGSKA (reference sequence). The CDR3 consists of 14 residues. The J segment lost 4 bases and the V segment lost 5 bases, leaving 8 bases of the junction unmatched.

The genes are TRBV12-3 or TRBV12-4 and TRBJ1-6; weak D call: TRBD1 (5 bases). V was shortened by 2 bases and J by 8 bases, with 10 bases between the two germline ends. The CDR3 is made up of 14 amino acids. CDR3 DNA: TGTGCCAGCAGTTTAAAGGGACCGGATTCACCCCTCCACTTT. Amino acid sequence: CASSLKGPDSPLHF.

This chain connects TRBV6-2 or TRBV6-3 to TRBJ2-6, with D possibly being TRBD2 (6 bases). The CDR3 contains 18 residues. With 0 bases removed from V and 0 bases from J, the gap between germline ends came to 12 bases. Per the germline V gene, CDR1 is MNHEY and CDR2 is SVGEGT. The CDR3: CASSYSVRESSGANVLTF. The CDR3 nucleotides are TGTGCCAGCAGTTACTCGGTCCGGGAGAGCTCTGGGGCCAACGTCCTGACTTTC.

The V and J genes are TRBV7-6 and TRBJ2-4; D unclear. Per germline, CDR1 SGHVS and CDR2 FNYEAQ. CDR3 length: 17 amino acids. V lost 1 base and J 0 bases, leaving 13 bases between the germline ends. CDR3 nucleotide sequence: TGTGCCAGCAGCTTAGGGATTAGCCCCTTAGCCAAAAACATTCAGTACTTC. Its translation is CASSLGISPLAKNIQYF.

The chain couples TRBV7-2 to TRBJ2-6, with 8 bases lining up with TRBD2. V shed 3 bases, J shed 4 bases, and the junction held 8 bases outside the gene matches. The CDR3 contains 17 residues. Germline values: CDR1 SGHTA, CDR2 FQGNSA. The CDR3 DNA follows: TGTGCCAGCAGCTTGGTGAAACTAGCGGCAGGGGCCAACGTCCTGACTTTC. Protein sequence: CASSLVKLAAGANVLTF.

The chain links TRBV18 to TRBJ1-5, with 7 bases aligning to TRBD1. V was clipped by 3 bases and J by 3 bases; unmatched bases: 5. The CDR3 is 15 amino acids. Germline CDR1 is KGHSH and CDR2 is LQKENI. The chain's CDR3 is CASSPAGGYNQPQHF. In nucleotides, the CDR3 is TGTGCCAGCTCACCGGCAGGGGGTTACAATCAGCCCCAGCATTTT.

This clonotype was observed a few times. The V call is TRBV25-1, the J call TRBJ2-3; tentative D call: TRBD1 (6 bases). The germline V gene encodes CDR1 MGHDK and CDR2 SYGVNS. The CDR3 contains 15 residues. V lost 7 bases to trimming and J lost 0 bases, with 14 bases between them. CDR3 protein: CASIDDRSSTDTQYF. In DNA, the CDR3 is TGTGCCAGCATTGACGACAGGTCTAGCACAGATACGCAGTATTTT.

This clonotype turned up a few times. The J gene is TRBJ2-2, the V gene TRBV10-3; no firm D call. The CDR3 sequence is 14 residues long. Trimming removed 0 bases at V and 7 bases at J, with 9 bases between. Germline CDR1 ENHRY, CDR2 SYGVKD. CDR3 sequence (DNA): TGTGCCATCAGTGAGTCTCTGGGGATCGGGGAGCTGTTTTTT. It is translated as CAISESLGIGELFF.

This chain links TRBV11-1 with TRBJ1-1; 10 nucleotides align to TRBD1. The CDR3 loop spans 14 amino acids. The V gene end was trimmed by 6 bases and the J gene end by 5 bases; junction bases not matched to a gene: 6. Germline CDR1 is SGHAT and CDR2 is FQDESV (reference sequence). The CDR3 DNA reads TGTGCCAGCAGGTCCGGGACAGGGGTTACTGAAGCTTTCTTT. Its protein is CASRSGTGVTEAFF.

Many counts were recorded for this clonotype. The rearrangement uses TRBV7-6 and TRBJ2-5, with D maybe TRBD2 (5 bases). Trimming removed 4 bases at V and 1 base at J, with 19 bases between. The CDR3 has 17 amino acids. From germline, CDR1 is SGHVS and CDR2 FNYEAQ. The CDR3 nucleotides are TGTGCCAGCAGCTCCCGATTCGGGTCCGAGGGCCAAGAGACCCAGTACTTC. It yields the protein CASSSRFGSEGQETQYF. Supplemented by reference TRBV7-6 and TRBJ2-5, the full variable domain reads GAGVSQSPRYKVTKRGQDVALRCDPISGHVSLYWYRQALGQGPEFLTYFNYEAQQDKSGLPNDRFSAERPEGSISTLTIQRTEQRDSAMYRCASSSRFGSEGQETQYFGPGTRLLVL.

This clonotype was found a few times. The chain carries TRBV2 and TRBJ1-5; D unclear. The CDR3 sequence is 14 residues long. The V end lost 4 bases, the J end lost 3 bases, and 10 bases lay between the germline ends. CDR1 is SNHLY, CDR2 FYNNEI, per germline. The CDR3 region has the DNA TGTGCCAGCAGTGCACAGAACCTCAATCAGCCCCAGCATTTT. As protein: CASSAQNLNQPQHF.

This sequence joins TRBV5-3 and TRBJ2-7; the D gene is possibly TRBD2 (6 bases). TRBV5-3 is given ORF status, its function remaining uncertain. The CDR3 contains 14 residues. V lost 5 bases and J lost 5, with 17 bases in between. The CDR3 loop reads CARRSGASGDEQYF. DNA for the CDR3: TGTGCCAGAAGGTCCGGGGCCTCGGGAGACGAGCAGTACTTC.

This chain connects TRBV7-6 to TRBJ2-3, with D uncertain. Between the trimmed V and J ends, which lost 1 base and 4 bases, there was a span of 12 bases. The CDR3 totals 15 residues. Per germline, CDR1 SGHVS and CDR2 FNYEAQ. CDR3 protein: CASSLEPSGSDTQYF. CDR3 coding DNA: TGTGCCAGCAGCTTAGAGCCTAGTGGCTCAGATACGCAGTATTTT.

This clonotype was seen a handful of times. This chain links TRBV29-1 with TRBJ2-2; D is uncertain. This CDR3 is built from 11 residues. Trimming removed 6 bases at V and 4 bases at J, with 6 bases between. CDR1 is SQVTM, CDR2 ANQGSEA, per germline. This chain's CDR3 is CSVLGTGELFF. Written as DNA, the CDR3 is TGCAGCGTCTTAGGCACCGGGGAGCTGTTTTTT.

This clonotype was found a few times. This chain connects TRBV21-1 to TRBJ2-2. TRBV21-1 is a pseudogene locus. This CDR3 is built from 17 residues. CDR3 loop: CASSTLRPLTNTGELFF. Here the CDR3 DNA reads TGTGCCAGCAGCACCCTACGACCCTTAACGAACACCGGGGAGCTGTTTTTT.

V usage is TRBV6-1 and J usage is TRBJ2-7, with 11 bases fitting TRBD2. This CDR3 contains 15 residues. V lost 5 bases and J lost 7; bases outside the gene matches: 10. Looked up from germline, CDR1 is MNHNS and CDR2 is SASEGT. CDR3 sequence: CASSTIAGGSGEQYF. The DNA of the CDR3 is TGTGCCAGCAGTACAATAGCGGGAGGGTCAGGTGAGCAGTACTTC.